Each of the 3 T cell receptor beta chains below was sequenced from the same sample in a study of spatial heterogeneity in lung cancer. TCRdb reprocessed the 5' RACE reads with MiXCR, giving one entry per CDR3 protein. This table holds some 38,000 distinct CDR3 sequences, roughly 8% found once. The time point is: sample taken at primary tumor resection. Tumor, nontumor lung or frozen PBMC supplied whole RNA that was sequenced unsorted. This specimen consisted of PBMCs, obtained at surgery. The receptor set was obtained from a male donor with early-stage non-small cell lung cancer.

The table lists this clonotype with many counts. This chain uses TRBV7-6 with TRBJ1-1, with D perhaps TRBD1 (6 bases). Trimming shortened V by 3 bases and J by 0 bases, and 8 bases separated the two germline ends. The germline V gene encodes CDR1 SGHVS and CDR2 FNYEAQ. The CDR3 runs to 14 residues. CDR3 in DNA: TGTGCCAGCAGCTTCCAGGGGATGAACACTGAAGCTTTCTTT. Protein sequence: CASSFQGMNTEAFF.

Many counts were recorded for this clonotype. Here the CDR3 reads CASSRSFDGYTF. CDR3 sequence (DNA): TGTGCCAGCAGTCGGAGTTTTGATGGCTACACCTTC. The V gene is TRBV6-2 or TRBV6-3, the J gene TRBJ1-2; D not certain. There are 12 residues in the CDR3. The V gene lost 5 bases and the J gene lost 6 bases, with 10 bases spanning the gap. CDR1 and CDR2 (germline): MNHEY, SVGEGT.

This clonotype appeared many times. The gene calls are TRBV6-5 and TRBJ1-1, with D possibly TRBD1 on 5 matching bases. The V end lost 2 bases, the J end lost 7 bases, and 11 bases lay between the germline ends. The CDR3 spans 13 residues. The germline CDR1 and CDR2 sequences are MNHEY and SVGAGI. The CDR3 region is CASSYIGGDEAFF. Written as DNA, the CDR3 is TGTGCCAGCAGTTACATCGGGGGAGATGAAGCTTTCTTT.